This T cell receptor beta chain was captured in a study of blood T cell repertoires in COVID-19. Turning to the study itself: From the United States, Italy and Spain came samples of acute and convalescent COVID-19. PBMCs, B-cell-depleted T cells, or T cells were the source of the cDNA or gDNA that made up the material.

CDR1 and CDR2 (germline): MNHEY, SVGAGI. The CDR3 has 13 residues. V was pared by 4 bases and J by 1 base, with 7 bases between. Original processing methods: Reference gene primer amplification yielded estimated nucleated cell counts. TCRdb's copy holds only in-frame clones and misses some; the assay was immunoSEQ multiplex PCR. The V and J calls and clone size come from that table; D and trimming were worked out from the DNA. Of 150,000 to 200,000 clones listed, roughly 79% were seen once; the top ten hold about 6.9%. This clone has only a few counts. The sequence derives from a human donor with acute or convalescent COVID-19. The donor label of this sample is uncertain. J is TRBJ1-1 and V is TRBV6-5, with no clear D. The sequenced material came from peripheral blood. CDR3 nucleotide sequence: TGTGCCAGCAGTTTCCAGAAGAACACTGAAGCTTTCTTT. Encoded protein: CASSFQKNTEAFF.